This is a list of T cell receptor beta chains from one sample in a study of T cell responses to AZD1222 COVID-19 vaccine. The table came from immunoSEQ multiplex PCR; TCRdb's copy has only in-frame clones and leaves some out. The data contain about 210,000 clones, roughly 92% of them singletons. The source material was peripheral blood, sampled on day 0 of AZD1222 vaccination. All receptors derive from an adult in good health. The CDR3 runs from the conserved cysteine through the conserved F or W. The order of the fields is J gene, V gene, D gene, clone size, CDR3 DNA, CDR3 protein. A D gene is named only where the DNA matches it firmly. Rows give clone size only sometimes, using once, few, many, or a class for an expanded clone.

TRBJ2-7 TRBV3-1/TRBV3-2 TRBD2 . TGTGCCAGCAGCCGCTTAGCGGGGGGAGTGGGGGAGCAGTACTTC CASSRLAGGVGEQYF
TRBJ1-5 TRBV18 TRBD1 . TGTGCCAGCTCCCTTACGGGACAGGGAGGGCCCGGCCAGCCCCAGCATTTT CASSLTGQGGPGQPQHF
TRBJ2-5 TRBV11-3 TRBD1 . TGTGCCAGCAGGAGGGACAGGGGGGGCCAAGAGACCCAGTACTTC CASRRDRGGQETQYF
TRBJ2-7 TRBV19 . . TGTGCCAGTAGTACCCGACAGCAAGCCTACGAGCAGTACTTC CASSTRQQAYEQYF
TRBJ1-5 TRBV20-1 . . TGCAGTGCTAGTGGGGACGATGAGGGGCCCCAGCATTTT CSASGDDEGPQHF
TRBJ2-7 TRBV10-2 . . TGCGCCAGCAGTGAGGGGGCCCGCGAGCAGTACTTC CASSEGAREQYF
TRBJ1-1 TRBV7-3 . . TGTGCCAGCAGCTTAAGTTCCGAGAACACTGAAGCTTTCTTT CASSLSSENTEAFF
TRBJ1-5 TRBV5-6 TRBD1 . TGTGCCAGCAGCTTAGGGACAGAACGGCATCAGCCCCAGCATTTT CASSLGTERHQPQHF
TRBJ2-1 TRBV9 . . TGTGCCAGCAGCGTAGGGCTGGCCCCCTACAATGAGCAGTTCTTC CASSVGLAPYNEQFF
TRBJ1-5 TRBV12-3/TRBV12-4 TRBD1 . TGTGCCAGCAGTGACAGGGCTCAGCCCCAGCATTTT CASSDRAQPQHF
TRBJ1-1 TRBV3-1/TRBV3-2 TRBD1 . TGTGCCAGCAGATTCACAGGGGGGACCACTGAAGCTTTCTTT CASRFTGGTTEAFF
TRBJ1-4 TRBV7-9 TRBD1 . TGTGCCAGCAGCTTCGCGGGGACAGGACCTCTTAATGAAAAACTGTTTTTT CASSFAGTGPLNEKLFF
TRBJ2-5 TRBV24-1 . many TGTGCCACCAGTGATTCCCACCAAGAGACCCAGTACTTC CATSDSHQETQYF
TRBJ1-1 TRBV7-9 . . TGTGCCAGCAGCTTAGGGTACGGGAGTGAACCTGAAGCTTTCTTT CASSLGYGSEPEAFF
TRBJ1-1 TRBV5-4 . . TGTGCCAGCAGCTCCCAGACAGGTTCGAACACTGAAGCTTTCTTT CASSSQTGSNTEAFF
TRBJ1-2 TRBV7-3 TRBD1 . TGTGCCAGCAGCTTATTGGGCCCAAACAGGGGATCCTATGGCTACACCTTC CASSLLGPNRGSYGYTF
TRBJ1-4 TRBV7-2 TRBD1 . TGTGCCAGCAGCTTCCGGGACAGGGCTGAAAAACTGTTTTTT CASSFRDRAEKLFF
TRBJ1-5 TRBV9 . . TGTGCCAGCAGCGTAGGGGGCGGCCCCAATCAGCCCCAGCATTTT CASSVGGGPNQPQHF
TRBJ1-5 TRBV12-2 . . TGTGCAAGTCGCTTAGCAGGGTGTGAAAGCAATCAGCCCCAGCATTTT CASRLAGCESNQPQHF
TRBJ1-1 TRBV11-3 . once TGTGCCAGCAGCTTAGGTGCGGGCGACGGCACTGAAGCTTTCTTT CASSLGAGDGTEAFF
TRBJ1-1 TRBV18 TRBD1 . TGTGCCAGCTCACCCCCGGGACAGGCGAGCCTGCTGGCTTTCTTT CASSPPGQASLLAFF
TRBJ2-3 TRBV11-2 . . TGTGCGACGGGGCGGGCAGACCAAGATACGCAGTATTTT CATGRADQDTQYF
TRBJ1-2 TRBV6-1 . . TGTGCCAGCAGTGAAGGAAACTATGGCTACACCTTC CASSEGNYGYTF
TRBJ2-3 TRBV15 . . TGTGCCACCAGCAGAGTGAACAGGCGCACAGATACGCAGTATTTT CATSRVNRRTDTQYF
TRBJ1-4 TRBV5-8 . . TGTGCCAGCAGCTCCGGACGGCAGGGCGGAGGGAATGAAAAACTGTTTTTT CASSSGRQGGGNEKLFF
TRBJ1-6 TRBV12-3/TRBV12-4 . . TGTGCCAGCAGGTACAGCGGGAATTCACCCCTCCACTTT CASRYSGNSPLHF
TRBJ1-1 TRBV5-1 . . TGCGCCAGCAGCTTACAGGGCACTGAAGCTTTCTTT CASSLQGTEAFF
TRBJ1-1 TRBV6-2/TRBV6-3 TRBD1 . TGTGCCAGCAGTCCCACAGGGGCAAGCACCGCTTTCTTT CASSPTGASTAFF
TRBJ1-6 TRBV12-5 TRBD1 . TGTGCTAGTGGGACAGGGGGTAATTCACCCCTCCACTTT CASGTGGNSPLHF
TRBJ2-7 TRBV11-2 . . TGTGCCAGCAGCCCCTCAGATGGTGGAACCTACGAGCAGTACTTC CASSPSDGGTYEQYF
TRBJ2-7 TRBV10-3 TRBD1 . TGTGCCATCAGTGCCAGGACAGGGGGCAACGACGAGCAGTACTTC CAISARTGGNDEQYF
TRBJ2-7 TRBV3-1/TRBV3-2 TRBD1 . TGTGCCAGCAGCCACCCCGGAGGGACAGGGAGAGACGAGCAGTACTTC CASSHPGGTGRDEQYF
TRBJ2-3 TRBV4-3 TRBD2 . TGCGCCAGCAGCCAAGTAGGAGCGGGGGGCGGTCAAGATACGCAGTATTTT CASSQVGAGGGQDTQYF
TRBJ1-2 TRBV7-2 . . TGTGCCAGCAGCTTGACTCCGGGGCCAGGCTACACCTTC CASSLTPGPGYTF
TRBJ1-5 TRBV3-1/TRBV3-2 . . TGTGCCAGCAGCCTTACGCAGGGTAGTGGGCAGCCCCAGCATTTT CASSLTQGSGQPQHF
TRBJ1-2 TRBV7-8 . few TGTGCCAGCAGCCCGGGGAGGTCAGATTCATATGGCTACACCTTC CASSPGRSDSYGYTF
TRBJ2-4 TRBV12-5 TRBD2 few TGTGCTAGTGGTTTGGTACTGGGAGGGGAGGTCCTGGACAAAAACATTCAGTACTTC CASGLVLGGEVLDKNIQYF
TRBJ1-2 TRBV7-9 TRBD1 . TGTGCCAGCAGCTTACTGGGACAGGGGGCGGATGGCTACACCTTC CASSLLGQGADGYTF
TRBJ1-6 TRBV10-2 TRBD1 . TGCGCCAGCAGTCAGACCGGGACAGCTCACTTT CASSQTGTAHF
TRBJ2-5 TRBV9 . . TGTGCCAGCAGCGCCTCCCCCCAGGGAGGAGGAGAGACCCAGTACTTC CASSASPQGGGETQYF
TRBJ1-4 TRBV5-6 . . TGTGCCAGCAGCCGAGACCGGTTGGAAAAACTGTTTTTT CASSRDRLEKLFF
TRBJ2-5 TRBV6-5 TRBD1 . TGTGCCAGCAGTTCATTGACAGGGGTCCTAGAGACCCAGTACTTC CASSSLTGVLETQYF
TRBJ2-5 TRBV3-1/TRBV3-2 . . TGTGCCAGCAGCCAAGGAGGGCCCCAGTACTTC CASSQGGPQYF
TRBJ1-5 TRBV6-5 TRBD1 . TGTGCCAGCAGTTATACAGGGGAAAGAAATCAGCCCCAGCATTTT CASSYTGERNQPQHF
TRBJ2-7 TRBV18 . . TGTGCCAGCTCCCCCTCGGAGGGATTCGAGCAGTACTTC CASSPSEGFEQYF
TRBJ2-2 TRBV9 . . TGTGCCAGCAGCGAGCCCGGGGAGCTGTTTTTT CASSEPGELFF
TRBJ1-1 TRBV7-2 . . TGTGCCAGCAGCGCGGGGATGAACACTGAAGCTTTCTTT CASSAGMNTEAFF
TRBJ1-5 TRBV5-4 . . TGTGCCAGCAGCTCACTCGGAGGGGGGCCGAATCAGCCCCAGCATTTT CASSSLGGGPNQPQHF
TRBJ2-2 TRBV27 TRBD2 . TGTGCCAGCAGACTAAACGGGGGGAGCACCGGGGAGCTGTTTTTT CASRLNGGSTGELFF
TRBJ1-2 TRBV14 TRBD1 . TGTGCCAGCAGCCAACAGTTCGACAGGGAGGTGATAAGCTACACCTTC CASSQQFDREVISYTF
TRBJ2-1 TRBV2 TRBD2 once TGTGCCACCCAACCTAGCGGGGCCCGCGAGCAGTTCTTC CATQPSGAREQFF
TRBJ2-5 TRBV10-3 . . TGTGCCATCAGTGAGTCGAACAGCCAAGAGACCCAGTACTTC CAISESNSQETQYF
TRBJ1-3 TRBV2 TRBD1 . TGTGCCAGCAGTGACCGGACAGGGGGAAACACCATATATTTT CASSDRTGGNTIYF
TRBJ2-1 TRBV2 TRBD2 . TGTGCCAGCAGTCGACTAGCGGGGGCCCTCAATGAGCAGTTCTTC CASSRLAGALNEQFF
TRBJ2-3 TRBV7-9 TRBD1 . TGTGCCAGCAGCCCCACCCGATTTAGGACAGGACTGGCAGATACGCAGTATTTT CASSPTRFRTGLADTQYF
TRBJ1-2 TRBV12-3/TRBV12-4 . . TGTGCCAGCAGTTTACGACCGGTCTATGGCTACACCTTC CASSLRPVYGYTF
TRBJ1-5 TRBV6-5 . once TGTGCCAGCAGGAGGGATCTCAATCAGCCCCAGCATTTT CASRRDLNQPQHF
TRBJ2-5 TRBV7-9 . . TGTGCCAGCAGCCTCAGGGGGGCAGGGGAGACCCAGTACTTC CASSLRGAGETQYF
TRBJ2-4 TRBV27 TRBD1 . TGTGCCAGCAGTGCACAGGGGACCAAAAACATTCAGTACTTC CASSAQGTKNIQYF
TRBJ1-1 TRBV10-2 . . TGCGCCAGCAGTGGGGGCGGCGGAACTGAAGCTTTCTTT CASSGGGGTEAFF